These T cell receptor beta chains were read from a single sample in a study of cytomegalovirus exposure and HLA in healthy donors. The method was immunoSEQ multiplex PCR; TCRdb's version includes in-frame clones alone and lacks a portion of them. The repertoire holds fewer than 70,000 clones, with 65% to 70% as singletons. Source material: PBMCs. These receptors originate from a woman under 40 in good health and CMV-seronegative. Both conserved end residues are part of each CDR3. A D gene is named only where the DNA matches it firmly. Rows give clone size only sometimes, using once, few, many, or a class for an expanded clone.

CDR3 DNA,CDR3 protein,clone size,V gene,J gene,D gene
TGTGCCACCCAAAAACAGGGGGCGAACTCTGGGGCCAACGTCCTGACTTTC,CATQKQGANSGANVLTF,-,TRBV25-1,TRBJ2-6,TRBD1
TGTGCCAGCAGCGTAGGGGCCCTTAGCACAGATACGCAGTATTTT,CASSVGALSTDTQYF,-,TRBV9,TRBJ2-3,-
TGTGCCTGGAGTCGCGGGGGGAACACCGGGGAGCTGTTTTTT,CAWSRGGNTGELFF,-,TRBV30,TRBJ2-2,TRBD2
TGCGCCAGCTCCGGGACAGGGATTGTCGAGCAGTACTTC,CASSGTGIVEQYF,once,TRBV5-1,TRBJ2-7,TRBD1
TGTGCCTGGAGGCAGTCAAACACCATATATTTT,CAWRQSNTIYF,-,TRBV30,TRBJ1-3,-
TGCAGCGTTGAATTAGGAGCGGGGGGGTCCTACGAGCAGTACTTC,CSVELGAGGSYEQYF,-,TRBV29-1,TRBJ2-7,TRBD2
TGTGCCACCAGCAGAGTTGGGGGCCCACAGACAAATGAAAAACTGTTTTTT,CATSRVGGPQTNEKLFF,-,TRBV15,TRBJ1-4,-
TGCGCCAGCAGCCAAGATGAAGGCAGGGTACGTGGCTACACCTTC,CASSQDEGRVRGYTF,-,TRBV4-1,TRBJ1-2,-
TGTGCCAGCAGCGTAGCTACCGGGACTAGCGGGGGGGCGGATACGCAGTATTTT,CASSVATGTSGGADTQYF,once,TRBV9,TRBJ2-3,TRBD2
TGTGCCAGCAGCCCCCGGACGGGAGCCTACGAGCAGTACTTC,CASSPRTGAYEQYF,-,TRBV7-9,TRBJ2-7,-
TGTGCCAGCAGCCTTCGCGCGGGACTACAAGACAATGAGCAGTTCTTC,CASSLRAGLQDNEQFF,-,TRBV7-3,TRBJ2-1,TRBD2
TGTGCCACCAGCACCCCCGGAGGGGACAGGGGCCCCCTAGCCAAAAACATTCAGTACTTC,CATSTPGGDRGPLAKNIQYF,-,TRBV15,TRBJ2-4,TRBD1